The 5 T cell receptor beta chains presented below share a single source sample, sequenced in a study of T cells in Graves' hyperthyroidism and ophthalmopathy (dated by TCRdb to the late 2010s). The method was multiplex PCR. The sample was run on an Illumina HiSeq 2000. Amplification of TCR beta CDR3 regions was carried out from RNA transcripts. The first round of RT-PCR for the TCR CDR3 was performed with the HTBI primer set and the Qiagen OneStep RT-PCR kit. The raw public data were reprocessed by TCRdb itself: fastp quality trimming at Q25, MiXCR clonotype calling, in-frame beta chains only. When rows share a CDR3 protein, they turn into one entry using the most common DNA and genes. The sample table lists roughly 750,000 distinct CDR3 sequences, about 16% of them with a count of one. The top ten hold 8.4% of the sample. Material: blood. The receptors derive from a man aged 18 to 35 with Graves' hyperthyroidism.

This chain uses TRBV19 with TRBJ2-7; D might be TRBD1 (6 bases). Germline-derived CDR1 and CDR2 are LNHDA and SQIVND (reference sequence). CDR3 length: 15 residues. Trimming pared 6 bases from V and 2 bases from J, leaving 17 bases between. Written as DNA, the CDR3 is TGTGCCAGTAGCCAACAGGGCTCCTCTCCCTACGAGCAGTACTTC. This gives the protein CASSQQGSSPYEQYF.

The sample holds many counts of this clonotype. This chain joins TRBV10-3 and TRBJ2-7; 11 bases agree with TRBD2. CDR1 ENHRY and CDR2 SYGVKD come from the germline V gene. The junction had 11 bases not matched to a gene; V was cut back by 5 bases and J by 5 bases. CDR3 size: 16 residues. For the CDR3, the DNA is TGTGCCATCAGTCCTAGCGGGAGGCCCCGCGGCGACGAGCAGTACTTC. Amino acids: CAISPSGRPRGDEQYF.

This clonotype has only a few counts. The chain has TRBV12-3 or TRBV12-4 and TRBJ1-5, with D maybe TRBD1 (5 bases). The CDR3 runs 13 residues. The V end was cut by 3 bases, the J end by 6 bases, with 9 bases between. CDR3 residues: CASSFIQGQPQHF. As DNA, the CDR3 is TGTGCCAGCAGTTTCATCCAGGGTCAGCCCCAGCATTTT.

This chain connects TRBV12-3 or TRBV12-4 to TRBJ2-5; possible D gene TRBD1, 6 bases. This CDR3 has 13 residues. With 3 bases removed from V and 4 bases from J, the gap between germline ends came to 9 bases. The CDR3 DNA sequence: TGTGCCAGCAGTTTTGGGGGCACAGAGACCCAGTACTTC. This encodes CASSFGGTETQYF.

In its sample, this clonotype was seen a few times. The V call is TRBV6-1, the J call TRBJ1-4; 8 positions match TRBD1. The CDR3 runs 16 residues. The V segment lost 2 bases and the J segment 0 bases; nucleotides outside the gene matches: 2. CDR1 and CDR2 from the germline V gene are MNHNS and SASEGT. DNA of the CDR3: TGTGCCAGCAGTGAAACAGGGGGATCAACTAATGAAAAACTGTTTTTT. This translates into CASSETGGSTNEKLFF.